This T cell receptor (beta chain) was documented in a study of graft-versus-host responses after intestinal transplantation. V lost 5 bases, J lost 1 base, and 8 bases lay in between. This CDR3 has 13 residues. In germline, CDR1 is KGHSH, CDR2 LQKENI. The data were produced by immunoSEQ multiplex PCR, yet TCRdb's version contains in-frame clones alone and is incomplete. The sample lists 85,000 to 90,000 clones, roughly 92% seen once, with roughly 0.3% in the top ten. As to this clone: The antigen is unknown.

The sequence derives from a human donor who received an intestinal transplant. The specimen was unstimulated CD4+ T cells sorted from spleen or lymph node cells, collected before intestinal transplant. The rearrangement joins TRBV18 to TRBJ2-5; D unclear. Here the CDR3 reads CASSADLQETQYF. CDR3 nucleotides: TGTGCCAGCTCAGCTGACCTCCAAGAGACCCAGTACTTC.